This entry features one T cell receptor beta chain sequence. Its target is not known. The sample belongs to a study of graft-versus-host responses after intestinal transplantation. In the study overall: For 3 to 4 years after anti-thymocyte globulin induction, all recipients took tacrolimus and steroids. Notes on the study in general: Some GvH clones appeared in ileal mucosa or blood before recipient bone marrow.

Some clones are missing from TCRdb's copy, which holds only in-frame ones; the method was immunoSEQ multiplex PCR. The sample holds roughly 39,000 clones, more than 90% seen once. This CDR3 is 13 amino acids long. Per germline, CDR1 SGHNT and CDR2 YENEEA. The ends were cut back, 5 bases at V and 6 bases at J, with 14 bases in the middle. The J gene is TRBJ2-7, the V gene TRBV11-3; no definite D call. Specimen: unstimulated CD8+ T cells sorted from spleen or lymph node cells, collected before transplant. This clonotype originated in a human donor who was the organ donor for an intestinal transplant. The CDR3: CASSPEVWAEQYF. As DNA, the CDR3 is TGTGCCAGCAGCCCAGAGGTGTGGGCCGAGCAGTACTTC. Complete variable domain (other parts from reference TRBV11-3 and TRBJ2-7): EAGVVQSPRYKIIEKKQPVAFWCNPISGHNTLYWYLQNLGQGPELLIRYENEEAVDDSQLPKDRFSAERLKGVDSTLKIQPAELGDSAVYLCASSPEVWAEQYFGPGTRLTVT.